Listed below are T cell receptor beta chains from one sample, sequenced in a study of cytomegalovirus exposure and HLA in healthy donors. The method was immunoSEQ multiplex PCR; TCRdb's version includes in-frame clones alone and lacks a portion of them. The sample has nearly 100,000 clones; approximately 9% are singletons. Sequences were obtained from PBMCs. The source is a man over 45 in good health and CMV-seropositive. CDR3s include the opening cysteine and the closing phenylalanine or tryptophan. D genes are given only for firm matches. Expanded clones get a size class; other rows say once, few or many, or leave the size out.

>few|TRBJ1-5|NA|TRBV28
TGTGCCAGCAGTTTAGCCCCCCCGACAGAGTATAGCAATCAGCCCCAGCATTTT
CASSLAPPTEYSNQPQHF
>few|TRBJ2-7|NA|TRBV30
TGTGCCTGGAGTCTAGGGGCAGCCTACGAGCAGTACTTC
CAWSLGAAYEQYF
>NA|TRBJ1-4|NA|TRBV18
TGTGCCAGCTCACTTAGCCGTGATGAAAAACTGTTTTTT
CASSLSRDEKLFF
>NA|TRBJ2-5|NA|TRBV28
TGTGCCACCACCCCGGGATGGGAGACCCAGTACTTC
CATTPGWETQYF
>NA|TRBJ1-2|TRBD1|TRBV4-2
TGTGCCAGCAGCCCTCACCCCGCGGGACAGGGGAGGACCGGTTACTATGGCTACACCTTC
CASSPHPAGQGRTGYYGYTF
>NA|TRBJ2-5|TRBD2|TRBV6-1
TGTGCCAGCAGTGCGGGACTAGCGGGAGGGCCTGGGATCCAGTACTTC
CASSAGLAGGPGIQYF
>medium-sized|TRBJ2-3|NA|TRBV19
TGTGCCAGCGCCCTAGGGGGCACAGATACGCAGTATTTT
CASALGGTDTQYF
>few|TRBJ1-5|TRBD1|TRBV28
TGTGCCAGCAGTTCCCCCGCAGGGGGTGGTCAGCCCCAGCATTTT
CASSSPAGGGQPQHF
>NA|TRBJ2-5|NA|TRBV6-1
TGTGCCAGCAGTGAAGCGCTGCGGAGAGAGACCCAGTACTTC
CASSEALRRETQYF
>NA|TRBJ2-7|NA|TRBV7-2
TGTGCCAGCAGCTTAGCGGGGCTAGAGGTCTACTTC
CASSLAGLEVYF
>NA|TRBJ2-7|TRBD1|TRBV27
TGTGCCAGCAGTCGCCGACAGGGGACGGGCGAGCAGTACTTC
CASSRRQGTGEQYF
>NA|TRBJ1-4|NA|TRBV6-5
TGTGCCAGCAGGCGACAGGTGGATAATGAAAAACTGTTTTTT
CASRRQVDNEKLFF
>few|TRBJ1-5|NA|TRBV7-9
TGTGCCAGCAGCCCCAATGCGGGAGGTCTTAGCAATCAGCCCCAGCATTTT
CASSPNAGGLSNQPQHF
>few|TRBJ1-1|NA|TRBV10-3
TGTGCCATCAGTGAGGGTGGTAGGAACACTGAAGCTTTCTTT
CAISEGGRNTEAFF
>few|TRBJ2-1|TRBD2|TRBV7-6
TGTGCCAGCAGCTTACTTAGCGGGAGCTCCTACAATGAGCAGTTCTTC
CASSLLSGSSYNEQFF
>NA|TRBJ1-3|NA|TRBV4-2
TGTGCCAGCAGCCAAGCCGGACAGAACTCTGGAAACACCATATATTTT
CASSQAGQNSGNTIYF
>NA|TRBJ2-1|TRBD2|TRBV7-6
TGTGCCAGCAGCCGGACTGCGGGAGGGTACAATGAGCAGTTCTTC
CASSRTAGGYNEQFF
>few|TRBJ2-1|TRBD2|TRBV4-1
TGCGCCAGCAGCCAAGGCCTAGCGGGACTCAATGAGCAGTTCTTC
CASSQGLAGLNEQFF
>few|TRBJ1-2|NA|TRBV6-5
TGTGCCAGCAGTCGATTAGGACAGCACTATGGCTACACCTTC
CASSRLGQHYGYTF
>few|TRBJ1-5|NA|TRBV7-9
TGTGCCAGCAGCTACGGGGGGAGCAATCAGCCCCAGCATTTT
CASSYGGSNQPQHF
>NA|TRBJ1-2|TRBD1|TRBV27
TGTGCCAGCAGACCCCGGGACAGAGAGAACTATGGCTACACCTTC
CASRPRDRENYGYTF
>NA|TRBJ1-1|NA|TRBV6-5
TGTGCCAGCAGGGAGGGACGGCAGAACACTGAAGCTTTCTTT
CASREGRQNTEAFF
>few|TRBJ2-7|NA|TRBV6-5
TGTGCCAGCAGTTACTCGACTGGTGGAACCTACGAGCAGTACTTC
CASSYSTGGTYEQYF
>many|TRBJ2-7|NA|TRBV29-1
TGCAGCGTAGCGAATACCCCGGGCGGGCCGAGGGCCTACGAGCAGTACTTC
CSVANTPGGPRAYEQYF
>few|TRBJ2-2|TRBD2|TRBV14
TGTGCCAGCAGCTCACAGGAGCGGGAGTGGAACACCGGGGAGCTGTTTTTT
CASSSQEREWNTGELFF
>many|TRBJ2-7|NA|TRBV7-8
TGTGCCAGCAGCCCGAGGCTGGGTTACGAGCAGTACTTC
CASSPRLGYEQYF
>few|TRBJ2-5|NA|TRBV7-9
TGTGCCAGCAGCCCATGGGGGGGGGCTCAAGAGACCCAGTACTTC
CASSPWGGAQETQYF
>NA|TRBJ2-7|NA|TRBV4-1
TGCGTCAGCAGCCAAGATGGCTCGCATTCCTACGAGCAGTACTTC
CVSSQDGSHSYEQYF
>NA|TRBJ1-4|NA|TRBV28
TGTGCCAGCAGTTTGGGGGGGCGAAAGGCTAATGAAAAACTGTTTTTT
CASSLGGRKANEKLFF
>NA|TRBJ2-1|NA|TRBV7-2
TGTGCCAGCAGCTTAGTTTCCTCGTACAATGAGCAGTTCTTC
CASSLVSSYNEQFF
>few|TRBJ2-5|NA|TRBV21-1
TGTGCCAGCAGCCGCAGGCCGTTGACCCAGTACTTC
CASSRRPLTQYF
>NA|TRBJ2-1|NA|TRBV7-7
TGTGCTAGCAGCCCCGCGGAGTTCTTC
CASSPAEFF
>NA|TRBJ2-7|NA|TRBV19
TGTGCCAGTAGTTCATTGGGCAGTTCCTACGAGCAGTACTTC
CASSSLGSSYEQYF
>few|TRBJ2-2|NA|TRBV2
TGTGCCAGCAGGGCTGGTCCCGGGGAGCTGTTTTTT
CASRAGPGELFF
>NA|TRBJ1-4|NA|TRBV4-1
TGCGCCAGCAGCCAAGACCCGGGACAAGCTAATGAAAAACTGTTTTTT
CASSQDPGQANEKLFF
>few|TRBJ2-1|TRBD2|TRBV5-1
TGCGCCAGCAGGGGACTAGCGGGGGACAATGAGCAGTTCTTC
CASRGLAGDNEQFF
>NA|TRBJ2-5|TRBD1|TRBV6-5
TGTGCCAGCAGTTACTCCGGGACAGGGCGGGAGACCCAGTACTTC
CASSYSGTGRETQYF
>NA|TRBJ2-2|NA|TRBV30
TGTGCCTGGTTCCGGGACTCGTACACCGGGGAGCTGTTTTTT
CAWFRDSYTGELFF
>NA|TRBJ2-1|TRBD2|TRBV19
TGTGCCAGTACCTCGGGCGGGAGTTACAATGAGCAGTTCTTC
CASTSGGSYNEQFF
>NA|TRBJ2-3|NA|TRBV5-6
TGTGCCAGCAGCTTCCCGGGGGTCAAGGGCACAGATACGCAGTATTTT
CASSFPGVKGTDTQYF
>NA|TRBJ1-2|NA|TRBV5-1
TGCGCCAGCAGCTTGGTCCCAGGGAACTATGGCTACACCTTC
CASSLVPGNYGYTF
>NA|TRBJ1-1|TRBD1|TRBV6-5
TGTGCCAGCAGTTACCAAAACAGGGGGCTGGGTGAAGCTTTCTTT
CASSYQNRGLGEAFF
>NA|TRBJ2-3|TRBD2|TRBV10-3
TGTGCCATCACTGATAGCGGGATAGGCGAGTATTTT
CAITDSGIGEYF
>few|TRBJ2-7|NA|TRBV7-9
TGTGCCAGCAGCTTACGGGGGTACGAGCAGTACTTC
CASSLRGYEQYF
>few|TRBJ2-2|NA|TRBV30
TGTGCCTGGAGTGCGGGCCTAAGGGGCACCGGGGAGCTGTTTTTT
CAWSAGLRGTGELFF
>few|TRBJ2-1|TRBD2|TRBV6-6
TGTGCCAGCAGTAGGACTAGCGGGAGTTGGAATGAGCAGTTCTTC
CASSRTSGSWNEQFF
>NA|TRBJ2-5|NA|TRBV5-6
TGTGCCAGCAGCTTGTTCACCCGAAACCCCGGTGATGGAGAGACCCAGTACTTC
CASSLFTRNPGDGETQYF
>NA|TRBJ2-6|NA|TRBV27
TGTGCCAGCAGTTTAAGGGGGAGCTCTGGGGCCAACGTCCTGACTTTC
CASSLRGSSGANVLTF
>few|TRBJ2-2|NA|TRBV6-1
TGTGCCAGCAGTGTACTACAGAACACCGGGGAGCTGTTTTTT
CASSVLQNTGELFF
>NA|TRBJ2-2|NA|TRBV18
TGTGCCAGCTCACTCCCGGGTAGGGGGAGCACCGGGGAGCTGTTTTTT
CASSLPGRGSTGELFF
>few|TRBJ2-1|NA|TRBV9
TGTGCCAGCAGCCAGACAGAGGGGGATGAGCAGTTCTTC
CASSQTEGDEQFF
>few|TRBJ1-3|TRBD1|TRBV28
TGTGCCAGCAGTTTAGGGACAGGAGGAAACACCATATATTTT
CASSLGTGGNTIYF
>few|TRBJ2-7|NA|TRBV5-1
TGCGCCAGCAGCTTGGTGGGGAGGACCTACGAGCAGTACTTC
CASSLVGRTYEQYF
>NA|TRBJ2-2|NA|TRBV7-7
TGTGCTAGCAGCTTTGGGAGCCCTAACACCGGGGAGCTGTTTTTT
CASSFGSPNTGELFF
>NA|TRBJ2-1|TRBD2|TRBV6-4
TGTGCCAGCAGCGTCATAGCGGGATCCAACAATGAGCAGTTCTTC
CASSVIAGSNNEQFF
>few|TRBJ2-7|TRBD1|TRBV28
TGTGCCAGCAGCGGACAGGTTCCTACCTACGAGCAGTACTTC
CASSGQVPTYEQYF
>NA|TRBJ2-7|TRBD2|TRBV5-1
TGCGCCAGCAGCTGGGGGGGCTACGAGCAGTACTTC
CASSWGGYEQYF
>few|TRBJ2-1|NA|TRBV5-4
TGTGCCAGCAGCTTTTCAATGAGCTCCTACAATGAGCAGTTCTTC
CASSFSMSSYNEQFF
>NA|TRBJ2-1|NA|TRBV28
TGTGCCAGCAGTTTAGCGCCATCCTACAATGAGCAGTTCTTC
CASSLAPSYNEQFF
>NA|TRBJ1-6|TRBD1|TRBV5-5
TGTGCCAGCAGTTACGGGACAGAGAGTTCACCCCTCCACTTT
CASSYGTESSPLHF